The clone carrying this T cell receptor (beta chain) was recorded many times. Its antigen is not identified. This sample was taken from a study of early T cells in non-severe SARS-CoV-2 infection. In the study overall: Sequenced bulk RNA came from whole blood that was unsorted, and chains were unpaired.

Study-level points and caveats: Reliance on VDJdb matching favored anti-spike CD8 responses; private and CD4 specificities were missed.

The library protocol tagged individual cDNA molecules with unique molecular identifiers. TCRdb independently ran MiXCR on the 5' RACE reads; one entry per CDR3 protein. The repertoire has around 26,000 distinct CDR3 sequences, about 4% of them found once; the top ten carry around 4.2%. The germline V gene encodes CDR1 MGHRA and CDR2 YSYEKL. The CDR3 sequence is 15 residues long. Trimming shortened V by 3 bases and J by 1 base, and 13 bases separated the two germline ends. The TCR sequence derives from an adult who was a healthcare worker with PCR-confirmed SARS-CoV-2 infection or an uninfected control (not recorded which). Sequencing input: whole blood. The genes are TRBV4-1 and TRBJ2-7, with a weak D call TRBD1 (5 bases). DNA of the CDR3: TGCGCCAGCAGCCAGGGGCTTGTGGCTTCCTACGAGCAGTACTTC. Amino acid sequence: CASSQGLVASYEQYF.